The entry below describes one T cell receptor beta chain. Its antigen is as yet unknown. The sample is drawn from a study of cytomegalovirus exposure and HLA in healthy donors. Study-wide results and limits: With later analysis, a missense DCLRE1C variant became linked to TCR beta V- and J-gene trimming.

The PCR was carried out with 60 Vbeta primers and 13 Jbeta primers. Here immunoSEQ multiplex PCR was the method, and the copy in TCRdb shows in-frame clones only, minus some. The sample has 80,000 to 100,000 clones; roughly four fifths are singletons. The TCR was taken from a female donor in good health and CMV-seropositive. The sample was PBMCs.

For the CDR3, the DNA is TGTGCCAGCAGCCCCCTCGCCGGGGGGTGGACTGAAGCTTTCTTT. Translated, it gives CASSPLAGGWTEAFF. This sequence joins TRBV6-6 and TRBJ1-1; maybe TRBD1 (5 bases). The ends were cut back, 6 bases at V and 5 bases at J, with 19 bases in the middle. This CDR3 has 15 amino acids. Looked up from germline, CDR1 is MNHNY and CDR2 is SVGAGI (reference sequence).